This entry lists 32 T cell receptor beta chains sequenced from one sample in a study of T cell responses to AZD1222 COVID-19 vaccine. Some clones are missing from TCRdb's copy, which holds only in-frame ones; the method was immunoSEQ multiplex PCR. The sample yields about 93,000 clones, 86% seen once. The sequencing used peripheral blood, collected on day 0 of AZD1222 vaccination. The source is an adult in good health.

The J gene is TRBJ1-3, the V gene TRBV5-4; the D is unclear. Germline V gene lookup returns CDR1 SGHNT and CDR2 YYREEE (reference sequence). Trimming stripped 1 base from V and 3 bases from J, with 8 bases between. The CDR3 loop spans 14 amino acids. The CDR3: CASSLLGNGNTIYF. The CDR3 DNA reads TGTGCCAGCAGCTTGCTCGGGAATGGAAACACCATATATTTT.

This sequence joins TRBV10-1 and TRBJ1-6, with unresolved D. Germline CDR1 and CDR2: WNHNN and SYGVQD (reference sequence). The ends were cut back, 2 bases at V and 10 bases at J, with 12 bases in the middle. This CDR3 has 14 amino acids. The CDR3 is CASSEHRSGSPLHF. The CDR3 DNA sequence: TGCGCCAGCAGTGAGCACCGAAGTGGGTCACCCCTCCACTTT.

This chain uses TRBV7-2 with TRBJ2-1; D assignment may be TRBD1 or TRBD2 (6 bases each). Between the trimmed V and J ends, which lost 1 base and 1 base, there was a span of 11 bases. This CDR3 has 16 residues. Germline CDR1 SGHTA, CDR2 FQGNSA. CDR3 sequence: CASSLVGGQSYNEQFF. The CDR3, as DNA: TGTGCCAGCAGCTTAGTTGGGGGGCAGTCCTACAATGAGCAGTTCTTC.

The chain carries TRBV6-5 and TRBJ1-3; no clear D gene. The germline V and J ends were trimmed by 5 bases and 4 bases, with 9 bases remaining between them. Germline V gene data show CDR1 as MNHEY and CDR2 as SVGAGI. The CDR3 loop spans 13 amino acids. CDR3 amino acids: CASSNIGGNTIYF. CDR3 nucleotide sequence: TGTGCCAGCAGTAATATAGGCGGAAACACCATATATTTT.

This clone was found a few times. The V and J genes are TRBV4-1 and TRBJ1-5; 9 nucleotides match TRBD1. The CDR3 is 17 residues long. Germline CDR1 and CDR2: MGHRA and YSYEKL. V was clipped by 0 bases and J by 4 bases; unmatched bases: 7. This CDR3 reads CASSQDPGTGWNQPQHF. The CDR3 DNA is TGCGCCAGCAGCCAAGATCCCGGGACAGGGTGGAATCAGCCCCAGCATTTT.

The chain recombines TRBV5-1 with TRBJ1-2, with no clear D. CDR3 length equals 13 residues. Germline lookup yields CDR1 SGHRS and CDR2 YFSETQ. Trimming pared 0 bases from V and 4 bases from J, leaving 7 bases between. The CDR3 bases are TGCGCCAGCAGCTTGGAAGGGTCCTATGGCTACACCTTC. As protein: CASSLEGSYGYTF.

The chain recombines TRBV3-1 (or the pseudogene TRBV3-2) with TRBJ1-4, with unresolved D. The germline gives CDR1 LGHDT, CDR2 YNNKEL (reference sequence). V was clipped by 0 bases and J by 5 bases, with 10 bases between them. This CDR3 spans 15 amino acids. The CDR3 coding sequence is TGTGCCAGCAGCCAAGACGTTCAGGCAAATGAAAAACTGTTTTTT. This encodes CASSQDVQANEKLFF.

The CDR3 DNA is TGTGCCAGCAGCCCCTCGCTGGGGAAGGGGGCCCACGCTGAAGCTTTCTTT. Translation: CASSPSLGKGAHAEAFF. V gene TRBV3-1 (or the pseudogene TRBV3-2) combines with J gene TRBJ1-1, with 7 bases that match TRBD1. V was clipped by 4 bases and J by 6 bases; unmatched bases: 17. Germline V gene data show CDR1 as LGHDT and CDR2 as YNNKEL (reference sequence). CDR3 length equals 17 residues.

This chain links TRBV10-3 with TRBJ1-2; D gene unclear. Germline V gene lookup returns CDR1 ENHRY and CDR2 SYGVKD. V was shortened by 3 bases and J by 4 bases, with 12 bases between the two germline ends. CDR3 length: 14 amino acids. Written as DNA, the CDR3 is TGTGCCATCAGTGATCGGGCAGACTCCTATGGCTACACCTTC. Protein: CAISDRADSYGYTF.

The V gene is TRBV9, the J gene TRBJ2-5; 7 bases align to TRBD1. V was clipped by 3 bases and J by 5 bases; unmatched bases: 7. The CDR3 runs 14 residues. Germline V lookup: CDR1 SGDLS, CDR2 YYNGEE. CDR3 bases: TGTGCCAGCAGCGCCCAGACAGGGTATGAGACCCAGTACTTC. Translation: CASSAQTGYETQYF.

V and J are TRBV5-1 and TRBJ2-7; the match to TRBD2 covers 8 bases. Trimming removed 4 bases from V and 5 bases from J; junction bases left unmatched: 8. The CDR3 is made up of 14 amino acids. The germline V gene encodes CDR1 SGHRS and CDR2 YFSETQ. The CDR3 is CASSPGLEHNEQYF. CDR3 bases: TGCGCCAGCAGCCCGGGACTAGAGCATAACGAGCAGTACTTC.

The gene calls are TRBV29-1 and TRBJ2-1; the D gene is possibly TRBD1 (5 bases). Germline CDR1 is SQVTM and CDR2 is ANQGSEA. This CDR3 has 13 amino acids. V lost 6 bases and J lost 1, with 10 bases in between. The CDR3 loop is CSVLTASYNEQFF. The CDR3 DNA is TGCAGCGTCTTGACAGCGTCCTACAATGAGCAGTTCTTC.

This clone appeared once. The V gene is TRBV10-3, the J gene TRBJ1-4, with D possibly matching TRBD1 (5 bases). Germline V gene sequence: CDR1 ENHRY, CDR2 SYGVKD. CDR3 length: 13 residues. Trimming stripped 2 bases from V and 6 bases from J, with 7 bases between. As DNA, the CDR3 is TGTGCCATCAGTGAGAGGGGAGATGAAAAACTGTTTTTT. Its translation is CAISERGDEKLFF.

The rearrangement joins TRBV30 to TRBJ2-2; tentatively, D is TRBD2 (5 bases). Germline V gene sequence: CDR1 GTSNPN, CDR2 SVGIG (reference sequence). CDR3 length equals 12 residues. Between the trimmed V and J ends, which lost 3 bases and 3 bases, there was a span of 5 bases. CDR3 loop: CAWRRDTGELFF. DNA of the CDR3: TGTGCCTGGAGGAGGGACACCGGGGAGCTGTTTTTT.

V is TRBV24-1 and J is TRBJ2-2; perhaps TRBD2 as D (5 bases). The CDR3 is 15 amino acids. V lost 3 bases and J lost 2, with 9 bases in between. The germline V gene encodes CDR1 KGHDR and CDR2 SFDVKD. The CDR3 nucleotides read TGTGCCACCAGTGATCACGGGATTAACACCGGGGAGCTGTTTTTT. Translated: CATSDHGINTGELFF.

The chain employs TRBV6-5 and TRBJ1-2, with no clear D. This CDR3 has 13 residues. Germline CDR1 reads MNHEY; CDR2 reads SVGAGI. The V gene lost 4 bases and the J gene lost 1 base, with 7 bases spanning the gap. CDR3 amino acids: CASSLTDNYGYTF. In DNA, the CDR3 is TGTGCCAGCAGTTTGACGGATAACTATGGCTACACCTTC.

The chain recombines TRBV11-2 with TRBJ2-1; D possibly matches TRBD1 or TRBD2 (5 bases each). Trimming removed 1 base at V and 7 bases at J, with 11 bases between. The CDR3 covers 14 residues. Germline assignment: CDR1 SGHAT and CDR2 FQNNGV. CDR3 nucleotide sequence: TGTGCCAGCAGCTTAGCGGGGACCGCGAATGAGCAGTTCTTC. Protein product: CASSLAGTANEQFF.

V is TRBV4-1 and J is TRBJ2-7; the D gene is possibly TRBD1 (6 bases). This CDR3 comprises 16 residues. The germline gives CDR1 MGHRA, CDR2 YSYEKL. V lost 0 bases, J lost 0 bases, and 12 bases lay in between. Written as DNA, the CDR3 is TGCGCCAGCAGCCAAGACCCACAGGGAATCTCCTACGAGCAGTACTTC. Translation: CASSQDPQGISYEQYF.

The chain joins TRBV6-2 or TRBV6-3 to TRBJ2-3, with 7 positions matching TRBD1. Germline V gives CDR1 MNHEY, CDR2 SVGEGT. V shed 2 bases, J shed 4 bases, and the junction held 9 bases outside the gene matches. The CDR3 is 16 residues long. The CDR3 nucleotides read TGTGCCAGCAGTTACCAAACAGGGGTAGGAGCAGATACGCAGTATTTT. It specifies CASSYQTGVGADTQYF.

The genes are TRBV10-3 and TRBJ1-2; no firm D call. The CDR3 is made up of 13 amino acids. V lost 3 bases, J lost 1 base, and 6 bases lay in between. Germline V gene sequence: CDR1 ENHRY, CDR2 SYGVKD. Written as DNA, the CDR3 is TGTGCCATCAGTGATCAGAATAACTATGGCTACACCTTC. Its protein product is CAISDQNNYGYTF.

The chain is built from TRBV3-1 (or the pseudogene TRBV3-2) and TRBJ2-7; tentatively, D is TRBD1 (5 bases). V was shortened by 8 bases and J by 2 bases, with 10 bases between the two germline ends. The CDR3 extends over 12 amino acids. The germline V gene has CDR1 LGHDT and CDR2 YNNKEL (reference sequence). The CDR3 DNA reads TGTGCCAGCCGAGGCAGGGCCTACGAGCAGTACTTC. Translated: CASRGRAYEQYF.

The chain recombines TRBV7-2 with TRBJ2-2; no firm D call. Between the trimmed V and J ends, which lost 8 bases and 2 bases, there was a span of 9 bases. The CDR3 is 13 amino acids. Per germline, CDR1 SGHTA and CDR2 FQGNSA. DNA of the CDR3: TGTGCCAGCCAAGGCCCCAACACCGGGGAGCTGTTTTTT. It encodes CASQGPNTGELFF.

This chain joins TRBV7-2 and TRBJ2-7; 15 bases agree with TRBD2. The J segment lost 6 bases and the V segment lost 1 base, leaving 1 base of the junction unmatched. The CDR3 is 15 amino acids. CDR1 and CDR2 (germline): SGHTA, FQGNSA. The CDR3 loop reads CASSLGTSGRVEQYF. The CDR3 DNA is TGTGCCAGCAGCTTAGGGACTAGCGGGAGGGTCGAGCAGTACTTC.

The chain carries TRBV9 and TRBJ2-3, with 9 bases aligning to TRBD2. CDR3 length equals 14 residues. Per the germline V gene, CDR1 is SGDLS and CDR2 is YYNGEE. J was trimmed by 3 bases and V by 3 bases; bases with no gene match: 2. CDR3 sequence (DNA): TGTGCCAGCAGCGAAACTAGCGGGACAGATACGCAGTATTTT. This codes for CASSETSGTDTQYF.

In its sample, this clone was seen a few times. The V and J genes are TRBV11-2 and TRBJ2-1; possibly TRBD1 for D (5 bases). Germline V gene lookup returns CDR1 SGHAT and CDR2 FQNNGV. The CDR3 sequence is 15 residues long. Trimming removed 3 bases from V and 8 bases from J, with 17 bases in between. The CDR3: CASSLGYGRGDEQFF. CDR3 coding DNA: TGTGCCAGCAGCTTGGGGTATGGTAGGGGCGATGAGCAGTTCTTC. Drawing the rest from reference TRBV11-2 and TRBJ2-1, the complete variable domain is EAGVAQSPRYKIIEKRQSVAFWCNPISGHATLYWYQQILGQGPKLLIQFQNNGVVDDSQLPKDRFSAERLKGVDSTLKIQPAKLEDSAVYLCASSLGYGRGDEQFFGPGTRLTVL.

This chain joins TRBV7-9 and TRBJ1-3; 10 positions match TRBD1. This CDR3 region has 18 residues. In germline, CDR1 is SEHNR, CDR2 FQNEAQ (reference sequence). Trimming at V came to 3 bases and at J to 1 base, leaving 9 bases not matched to a gene. The CDR3 DNA is TGTGCCAGCAGCTTCCAGCCGGGACAGGGGATTTCTGGAAACACCATATATTTT. Protein sequence: CASSFQPGQGISGNTIYF.

The CDR3 sequence is CASAGVGNTEAFF. In nucleotides, the CDR3 is TGTGCCAGCGCCGGGGTAGGGAACACTGAAGCTTTCTTT. The J gene is TRBJ1-1, the V gene TRBV18; D is ambiguous. Germline-derived CDR1 and CDR2 are KGHSH and LQKENI. Trimming stripped 8 bases from V and 1 base from J, with 11 bases between. The CDR3 has 13 residues.

V and J are TRBV5-1 and TRBJ2-5; 12 positions agree with TRBD2. V was pared by 3 bases and J by 2 bases, with 14 bases of the junction left unmatched. Germline assignment: CDR1 SGHRS and CDR2 YFSETQ. The CDR3 has 19 amino acids. The CDR3 DNA reads TGCGCCAGCAGCTCCTCCCCGGCTAGCGGGGGGGCCTGGCAAGAGACCCAGTACTTC. This translates into CASSSSPASGGAWQETQYF. The whole variable domain, filled in from reference TRBV5-1 and TRBJ2-5, reads KAGVTQTPRYLIKTRGQQVTLSCSPISGHRSVSWYQQTPGQGLQFLFEYFSETQRNKGNFPGRFSGRQFSNSRSEMNVSTLELGDSALYLCASSSSPASGGAWQETQYFGPGTRLLVL.

The chain carries TRBV9 and TRBJ2-7, with 10 bases matching TRBD2. This CDR3 is built from 15 residues. Germline CDR1 is SGDLS and CDR2 is YYNGEE. Trimming at V came to 0 bases and at J to 5 bases, leaving 5 bases not matched to a gene. The CDR3, as DNA: TGTGCCAGCAGCGTAGGTCTAGCGGGGGAGAACGAGCAGTACTTC. Translation gives CASSVGLAGENEQYF.

The rearrangement joins TRBV6-5 to TRBJ2-7; D not certain. Germline-derived CDR1 and CDR2 are MNHEY and SVGAGI. V was pared by 0 bases and J by 2 bases, with 5 bases between. This CDR3 is built from 13 residues. CDR3 nucleotide sequence: TGTGCCAGCAGTTACTCGTGGGCCTACGAGCAGTACTTC. Its protein product is CASSYSWAYEQYF.

The V call is TRBV6-5, the J call TRBJ2-5; 8 positions match TRBD2. This CDR3 is 13 amino acids long. Germline values: CDR1 MNHEY, CDR2 SVGAGI. With V trimmed by 11 bases and J by 1 base, 6 bases remained unmatched. As DNA, the CDR3 is TGTGCCGCCGGAGCGGGGGCCCAAGAGACCCAGTACTTC. As protein: CAAGAGAQETQYF.

This clone turned up a few times. The rearrangement uses TRBV19 and TRBJ2-7; 8 bases are a match to TRBD2. With 3 bases clipped from V and 2 bases from J, the junction kept 6 bases outside the gene matches. The length of the CDR3 is 15 residues. Looked up from germline, CDR1 is LNHDA and CDR2 is SQIVND (reference sequence). Written as DNA, the CDR3 is TGTGCCAGTAGTATTAGCAGCGGGGGACCCTACGAGCAGTACTTC. It codes for CASSISSGGPYEQYF.